This TCR beta chain was captured by sequencing in a study of vaccination effects on CD4 cells after COVID-19. The wider study: Either the BNT162b2 or mRNA-1273 vaccine was given to participants in two doses.

Method: immunoSEQ multiplex PCR; TCRdb's copy keeps in-frame clones and lacks some. This table holds over 45,000 clones, 50% to 80% found once. The CDR3 sequence is 15 residues long. The ends were cut back, 4 bases at V and 10 bases at J, with 19 bases in the middle. Looked up from germline, CDR1 is SNHLY and CDR2 is FYNNEI. Worth noting for this clone: Its antigen is unidentified.

Subsequent to approximately 9 days of culture, CD4+ T cells were isolated. This TCR was recovered from a human donor who received a COVID-19 vaccine. The chain combines TRBV2 with TRBJ1-4; D remains ambiguous. The specimen was CD4+ T cells from PBMCs cultured without peptide, collected before COVID-19 vaccination. The CDR3 bases are TGTGCCAGCAGTGGGGGAAATAGGGTTATAGGAAAACTGTTTTTT. It encodes CASSGGNRVIGKLFF.